This T cell receptor (beta chain) was profiled in a study of blood T cell repertoires in COVID-19. The CDR3 consists of 14 residues. The germline V gene has CDR1 LNHDA and CDR2 SQIVND (reference sequence). V was clipped by 2 bases and J by 3 bases, with 10 bases between them. Measured with immunoSEQ multiplex PCR; TCRdb has only the in-frame clones, and not every one. Seen here are about 190,000 clones, over 70% observed once, and the top ten hold 2.9%. Sequencing was carried out using peripheral blood. The source of this sequence is a man in his forties or fifties with active or convalescent COVID-19. This chain connects TRBV19 to TRBJ1-2; D is perhaps TRBD1 (5 bases). CDR3 loop: CASSIRGRDYGYTF. In DNA, the CDR3 is TGTGCCAGTAGTATAAGGGGCAGGGACTATGGCTACACCTTC.